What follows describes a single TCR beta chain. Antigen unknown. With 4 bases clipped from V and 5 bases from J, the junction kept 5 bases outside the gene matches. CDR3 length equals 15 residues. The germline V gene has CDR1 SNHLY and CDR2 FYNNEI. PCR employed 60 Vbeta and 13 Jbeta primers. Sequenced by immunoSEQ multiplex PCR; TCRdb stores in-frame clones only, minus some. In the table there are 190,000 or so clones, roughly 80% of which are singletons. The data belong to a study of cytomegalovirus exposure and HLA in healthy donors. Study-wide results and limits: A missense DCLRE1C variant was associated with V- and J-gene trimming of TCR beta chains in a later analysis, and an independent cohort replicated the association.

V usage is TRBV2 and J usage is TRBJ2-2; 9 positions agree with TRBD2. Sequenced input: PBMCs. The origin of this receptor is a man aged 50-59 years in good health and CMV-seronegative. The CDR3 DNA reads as TGTGCCAGCAGTGGCGGGGGGGCCTGGACCGGGGAGCTGTTTTTT. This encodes CASSGGGAWTGELFF.